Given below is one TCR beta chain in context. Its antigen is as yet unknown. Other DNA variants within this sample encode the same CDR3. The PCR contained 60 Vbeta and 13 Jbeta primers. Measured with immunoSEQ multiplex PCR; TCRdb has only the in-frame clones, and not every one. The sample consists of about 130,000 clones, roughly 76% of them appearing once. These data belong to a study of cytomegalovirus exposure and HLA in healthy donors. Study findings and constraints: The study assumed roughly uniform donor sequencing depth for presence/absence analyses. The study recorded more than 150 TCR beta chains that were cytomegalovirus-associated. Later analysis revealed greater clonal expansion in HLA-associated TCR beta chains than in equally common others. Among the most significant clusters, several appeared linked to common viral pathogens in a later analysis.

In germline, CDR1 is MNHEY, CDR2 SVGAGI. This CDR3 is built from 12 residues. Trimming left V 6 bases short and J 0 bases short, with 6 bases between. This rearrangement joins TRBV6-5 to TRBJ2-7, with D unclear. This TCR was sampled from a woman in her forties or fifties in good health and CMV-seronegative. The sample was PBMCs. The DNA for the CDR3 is TGTGCCAGCAGCGCCAGCTCCTACGAGCAGTACTTC. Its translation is CASSASSYEQYF.